This T cell receptor beta chain stems from a study of molecular identifiers for immune sequencing clone quantification. The CDR3 loop spans 15 amino acids. The V gene's germline CDR1 is WSHSY and CDR2 SAAADI. Trimming took 8 bases from V and 4 from J; bases not matched to a gene: 11. With listed TCR primers and previously described methods, bulk TCR libraries were prepared. Using its own MiXCR run on the PCR reads, TCRdb lists one record per CDR3 protein. The profile shows about half a million distinct CDR3 sequences, around a fifth of them singletons. This clonotype was seen many times. The TCR comes from a human donor in good health. Some libraries in this study had Jurkat cell RNA spiked in. Sequenced material: naive CD8+ T cells from blood, with Jurkat cell RNA spiked in. Indicated subset: FACS-sorted CD8+CD4-CCR7+CD45RA+ naive T cells. The rearrangement joins TRBV10-2 to TRBJ1-1, with TRBD1 identical over 9 bases. CDR3 DNA sequence: TGCGCCAGCGCGGGACAGGGAGTGGAATTCACTGAAGCTTTCTTT. This sequence encodes CASAGQGVEFTEAFF.